This T cell receptor (beta chain) derives from a study of cytomegalovirus exposure and HLA in healthy donors. General study findings and limits: The classifier reportedly diagnosed cytomegalovirus status with high sensitivity and specificity.

A note on this clone: Its matching antigen is unknown. Distinct nucleotide sequences in the sample also encode this CDR3.

Amplification used 60 Vbeta primers and 13 Jbeta primers. Assay used: immunoSEQ multiplex PCR; TCRdb lists only in-frame clones, some missing. The sample lists roughly 200,000 clones, about 82% occurring once. Looked up from germline, CDR1 is MGHRA and CDR2 is YSYEKL. V was trimmed by 6 bases and J by 1 base, leaving 10 bases between them. The CDR3 length is 13 residues. The receptor was isolated from a woman aged 45-65 years in good health and CMV-seronegative. The rearrangement uses TRBV4-1 and TRBJ2-7, with a weak D call TRBD2 (5 bases). The sequencing sample was made of PBMCs. CDR3 in amino acids: CASRGLGSYEQYF. The CDR3 DNA reads as TGCGCCAGCAGAGGACTGGGTTCCTACGAGCAGTACTTC.